The sequence of this T cell receptor beta chain was determined in a study of PD-1 blockade in classical Hodgkin lymphoma. The method was immunoSEQ multiplex PCR; TCRdb's version includes in-frame clones alone and lacks a portion of them. The sample contains about 40,000 clones, more than 75% of which appear only once. Each of the patients experienced relapse following autologous stem cell transplantation, and their brentuximab vedotin exposure differed. The sample in question was peripheral blood mononuclear cells (PBMCs), obtained at baseline. The TCR was taken from a human donor with classical Hodgkin lymphoma.

The CDR3 here is CASSYTWGLAPLHF. CDR3 bases: TGTGCCAGCAGTTATACTTGGGGGTTAGCACCCCTCCACTTT. The chain is built from TRBV6-6 and TRBJ1-6; possibly TRBD1 for D (5 bases). V dropped 3 bases and J dropped 11 bases, with 14 bases sitting between them. Germline V gene data show CDR1 as MNHNY and CDR2 as SVGAGI (reference sequence). The CDR3 covers 14 residues.